Reported below is one T cell receptor beta chain. This specimen belongs to a study of blood T cell repertoires in COVID-19. Profiled with immunoSEQ multiplex PCR; TCRdb holds only in-frame clones, not every one. The profile covers 400,000 or so clones, with roughly 90% appearing a single time and about 2.1% taken by the ten largest. Recruitment covered fewer than 25 US areas and drew participants whose ages spanned about 18 to 89 years. Self-reported history from a screening survey and questionnaire set each donor's cohort. CDR1 is SGHDT and CDR2 is YYEEEE in the germline V gene. This CDR3 comprises 13 residues. V lost 2 bases, J lost 4 bases, and 9 bases lay in between.

V and J are TRBV5-6 and TRBJ1-2, with a tentative D call TRBD1 (5 bases). Material: PBMCs or T cells enriched from blood (not recorded which). The source of this sequence is a middle-aged woman with acute COVID-19. In DNA, the CDR3 is TGTGCCAGCAGCTTTCAAACAGGCTATGGCTACACCTTC. Protein product: CASSFQTGYGYTF.